The rows below give T cell receptor beta chains drawn from one sample of a study of technical replicates of blood from a few donors. Here immunoSEQ multiplex PCR was the method, and the copy in TCRdb shows in-frame clones only, minus some. The table includes 84,000 or so clones, roughly 94% detected once. The sequencing sample was made of T cells isolated from PBMCs. The origin of the receptors is a human donor in good health. Both conserved end residues are part of each CDR3.

j_call v_call cdr3_aa
TRBJ1-1 TRBV5-6 CASSLGDTYTEAFF
TRBJ1-1 TRBV11-2 CASSSMGGAPLNTEAFF
TRBJ1-2 TRBV6-5 CASSGGWSPNYGYTF
TRBJ2-1 TRBV7-9 CASSSRGLVYNEQFF
TRBJ1-4 TRBV4-2 CASSERVQIEKLFF
TRBJ2-7 TRBV4-1 CASSQDYVKYF
TRBJ2-7 TRBV4-1 CASSQTSGMYEQYF
TRBJ2-7 TRBV28 CASSFPLRAGFYEQYF
TRBJ1-1 TRBV6-5 CASSWGQEDTEAFF
TRBJ2-7 TRBV28 CASRGAGAQSYEQYF
TRBJ2-4 TRBV11-2 CASRRPGQGKVNIQYF
TRBJ2-6 TRBV28 CASKFKKGTGPPLELVLTF
TRBJ2-2 TRBV18 CASSRSTNTGELFF
TRBJ1-2 TRBV5-6 CASSFRTGRISYGYTF
TRBJ2-3 TRBV5-1 CASSFNGVRGGTDTQYF
TRBJ2-7 TRBV5-1 CASSRSMGQAMYEQYF
TRBJ2-5 TRBV6-5 CASMGPTNQETQYF
TRBJ2-7 TRBV11-3 CASSVPGQYEQYF
TRBJ1-2 TRBV19 CASSTYDRLGDGDGYTF